This T cell receptor (beta chain) was retrieved from a study of blood T cell repertoires in COVID-19. Whole-study context: Donors in the United States, Italy and Spain gave samples during acute or convalescent COVID-19. T cells, B-cell-depleted T cells, or PBMCs provided the cDNA or gDNA that served as material.

The V end was cut by 1 base, the J end by 5 bases, with 12 bases between. Germline assignment: CDR1 SNHLY and CDR2 FYNNEI. This CDR3 region has 15 residues. Authors' methods: Scientists estimated how many nucleated cells there were by amplifying reference gene primers. TCRdb's copy holds only in-frame clones and misses some; the assay was immunoSEQ multiplex PCR. The V and J calls and the clone size are those of that table, but D and trimming were determined from the DNA. Here the sample spans some 74,000 clones, roughly 80% being singletons. This clone was seen a handful of times. The sample consisted of peripheral blood. This receptor was taken from a woman older than 75 with active or convalescent COVID-19. The chain recombines TRBV2 with TRBJ1-5; D is unclear. CDR3 coding DNA: TGTGCCAGCAGTGAAGAGCGACTTCACGATCAGCCCCAGCATTTT. This translates into CASSEERLHDQPQHF.